This T cell receptor (beta chain) comes out of a study of T cell changes during pregnancy in multiple sclerosis. This CDR3 contains 15 residues. Trimming left V 0 bases short and J 8 bases short, with 15 bases between. CDR1 and CDR2 from the germline V gene are SGDLS and YYNGEE. TCRdb's table, derived via immunoSEQ multiplex PCR, lists solely in-frame clones and lacks some. The table has more than 85,000 clones, around 92% seen once; the top ten hold 0.7% to 0.9%. Specimen: peripheral blood, collected before pregnancy. The chain recombines TRBV9 with TRBJ2-1; D is possibly TRBD2 (5 bases). The receptor was isolated from a female donor with multiple sclerosis, enrolled in a pregnancy study. The CDR3 DNA follows: TGTGCCAGCAGCGTAGCGGGAATAGGGCGCGATGAGCAGTTCTTC. It encodes CASSVAGIGRDEQFF. Full variable domain (remainder filled in from reference TRBV9 and TRBJ2-1): DSGVTQTPKHLITATGQRVTLRCSPRSGDLSVYWYQQSLDQGLQFLIQYYNGEERAKGNILERFSAQQFPDLHSELNLSSLELGDSALYFCASSVAGIGRDEQFFGPGTRLTVL.